This is a list of T cell receptor beta chains from one sample in a study of blood T cell repertoires in COVID-19. Here immunoSEQ multiplex PCR was the method, and the copy in TCRdb shows in-frame clones only, minus some. The sample contains approximately 150,000 clones, just over 85% of which appear only once. The material sequenced was peripheral blood. These receptors were collected from a woman aged 60-75 years with acute or convalescent COVID-19. CDR3s include the opening cysteine and the closing phenylalanine or tryptophan. A D gene is named only where the DNA matches it firmly. Clone size is stated in some rows and not others, as once, few, many or a class when expanded.

clone size: NA
J gene: TRBJ2-4
CDR3 length: 16
V gene: TRBV3-1/TRBV3-2
D gene: NA
CDR3 protein: CASSSFAGLAKNIQYF
CDR3 DNA: TGTGCCAGCAGCTCCTTTGCGGGGCTAGCCAAAAACATTCAGTACTTC

clone size: NA
J gene: TRBJ2-3
CDR3 length: 15
V gene: TRBV5-1
D gene: TRBD1
CDR3 protein: CASSRDRSSTDTQYF
CDR3 DNA: TGCGCCAGCAGCCGGGACAGATCTAGCACAGATACGCAGTATTTT

clone size: once
J gene: TRBJ2-1
CDR3 length: 17
V gene: TRBV4-3
D gene: NA
CDR3 protein: CASSHSKAADLYNEQFF
CDR3 DNA: TGCGCCAGCAGCCATTCGAAGGCGGCGGATCTTTACAATGAGCAGTTCTTC

clone size: NA
J gene: TRBJ2-6
CDR3 length: 18
V gene: TRBV25-1
D gene: TRBD2
CDR3 protein: CATSLGGTWSSGANVLTF
CDR3 DNA: TGTGCCACCAGCCTCGGGGGGACGTGGAGCTCTGGGGCCAACGTCCTGACTTTC

clone size: NA
J gene: TRBJ2-5
CDR3 length: 14
V gene: TRBV29-1
D gene: TRBD1
CDR3 protein: CSVIRTGLQETQYF
CDR3 DNA: TGCAGCGTGATCAGGACAGGCCTTCAAGAGACCCAGTACTTC

clone size: many
J gene: TRBJ1-4
CDR3 length: 13
V gene: TRBV29-1
D gene: NA
CDR3 protein: CSVEGAGGRKLFF
CDR3 DNA: TGCAGCGTTGAAGGGGCCGGAGGGCGAAAACTGTTTTTT

clone size: NA
J gene: TRBJ2-6
CDR3 length: 17
V gene: TRBV24-1
D gene: NA
CDR3 protein: CATSDLPGSSGANVLTF
CDR3 DNA: TGTGCCACCAGTGATCTCCCCGGGTCGAGCGGGGCCAACGTCCTGACTTTC

clone size: NA
J gene: TRBJ2-1
CDR3 length: 14
V gene: TRBV6-5
D gene: TRBD1
CDR3 protein: CASTPGTGSNEQFF
CDR3 DNA: TGTGCCAGCACCCCCGGGACAGGGAGCAATGAGCAGTTCTTC

clone size: many
J gene: TRBJ1-5
CDR3 length: 16
V gene: TRBV5-1
D gene: NA
CDR3 protein: CASSLAGGPIDQPQHF
CDR3 DNA: TGCGCCAGCAGCTTGGCCGGGGGGCCCATCGATCAGCCCCAGCATTTT

clone size: NA
J gene: TRBJ1-3
CDR3 length: 15
V gene: TRBV30
D gene: NA
CDR3 protein: CAWSAYRRGGNTIYF
CDR3 DNA: TGTGCCTGGAGTGCGTACCGGCGCGGCGGAAACACCATATATTTT

clone size: NA
J gene: TRBJ2-7
CDR3 length: 15
V gene: TRBV5-1
D gene: TRBD1
CDR3 protein: CASSWTGGGSPEQYF
CDR3 DNA: TGCGCCAGCAGCTGGACAGGGGGCGGATCCCCGGAGCAGTACTTC

clone size: NA
J gene: TRBJ1-1
CDR3 length: 13
V gene: TRBV28
D gene: NA
CDR3 protein: CASSLKWESEAFF
CDR3 DNA: TGTGCCAGCAGTTTAAAGTGGGAGTCTGAAGCTTTCTTT

clone size: once
J gene: TRBJ2-7
CDR3 length: 20
V gene: TRBV19
D gene: TRBD2
CDR3 protein: CASSPYGADGLAGDPYEQYF
CDR3 DNA: TGTGCCAGTAGTCCATATGGGGCCGACGGACTAGCGGGGGACCCCTACGAGCAGTACTTC

clone size: few
J gene: TRBJ2-1
CDR3 length: 13
V gene: TRBV5-6
D gene: NA
CDR3 protein: CASSWTYNNEQFF
CDR3 DNA: TGTGCCAGCAGCTGGACTTACAACAATGAGCAGTTCTTC

clone size: NA
J gene: TRBJ2-1
CDR3 length: 15
V gene: TRBV11-2
D gene: TRBD2
CDR3 protein: CASSPGTSGDNEQFF
CDR3 DNA: TGTGCCAGCAGCCCCGGGACTAGCGGGGACAATGAGCAGTTCTTC

clone size: NA
J gene: TRBJ1-5
CDR3 length: 20
V gene: TRBV18
D gene: TRBD1
CDR3 protein: CASSGTGVARGLESNQPQHF
CDR3 DNA: TGTGCCAGCTCAGGGACAGGGGTGGCACGGGGACTTGAGAGCAATCAGCCCCAGCATTTT

clone size: NA
J gene: TRBJ2-5
CDR3 length: 11
V gene: TRBV13
D gene: NA
CDR3 protein: CASSSTRSQYF
CDR3 DNA: TGTGCCAGCAGCTCGACTAGGTCGCAGTACTTC

clone size: once
J gene: TRBJ1-2
CDR3 length: 15
V gene: TRBV10-2
D gene: NA
CDR3 protein: CASSEWSLANYGYTF
CDR3 DNA: TGCGCCAGCAGTGAGTGGTCCCTGGCCAACTATGGCTACACCTTC

clone size: once
J gene: TRBJ2-5
CDR3 length: 13
V gene: TRBV30
D gene: TRBD2
CDR3 protein: CAWRRERGGTQYF
CDR3 DNA: TGTGCCTGGAGGAGGGAACGGGGGGGGACCCAGTACTTC

clone size: NA
J gene: TRBJ1-2
CDR3 length: 19
V gene: TRBV11-2
D gene: NA
CDR3 protein: CASSLGVPTAEIQNYGYTF
CDR3 DNA: TGTGCCAGCAGCTTAGGCGTCCCAACCGCGGAAATTCAGAACTATGGCTACACCTTC

clone size: NA
J gene: TRBJ2-1
CDR3 length: 16
V gene: TRBV24-1
D gene: NA
CDR3 protein: CATSDYKRATYNEQFF
CDR3 DNA: TGTGCCACCAGTGACTACAAGCGGGCTACCTACAATGAGCAGTTCTTC

clone size: NA
J gene: TRBJ1-1
CDR3 length: 14
V gene: TRBV2
D gene: TRBD1
CDR3 protein: CASRGQGRNTEAFF
CDR3 DNA: TGTGCCAGCAGGGGACAGGGGAGGAACACTGAAGCTTTCTTT

clone size: NA
J gene: TRBJ1-3
CDR3 length: 15
V gene: TRBV5-8
D gene: TRBD1
CDR3 protein: CASRQGTSSGNTIYF
CDR3 DNA: TGTGCCAGTCGACAGGGGACGAGCTCTGGAAACACCATATATTTT

clone size: NA
J gene: TRBJ2-5
CDR3 length: 15
V gene: TRBV7-9
D gene: NA
CDR3 protein: CASSLGLVIEETQYF
CDR3 DNA: TGTGCCAGCAGCTTAGGGCTAGTGATTGAAGAGACCCAGTACTTC

clone size: NA
J gene: TRBJ1-5
CDR3 length: 14
V gene: TRBV28
D gene: NA
CDR3 protein: CASGHRVSNQPQHF
CDR3 DNA: TGTGCCAGCGGGCACAGGGTTAGCAATCAGCCCCAGCATTTT

clone size: NA
J gene: TRBJ1-5
CDR3 length: 15
V gene: TRBV28
D gene: TRBD1
CDR3 protein: CASSRDRVRDQPQHF
CDR3 DNA: TGTGCCAGCAGTCGCGACAGGGTAAGAGATCAGCCCCAGCATTTT

clone size: NA
J gene: TRBJ1-2
CDR3 length: 13
V gene: TRBV6-5
D gene: NA
CDR3 protein: CASKRGADYGYTF
CDR3 DNA: TGTGCCAGCAAGCGGGGGGCTGATTATGGCTACACCTTC